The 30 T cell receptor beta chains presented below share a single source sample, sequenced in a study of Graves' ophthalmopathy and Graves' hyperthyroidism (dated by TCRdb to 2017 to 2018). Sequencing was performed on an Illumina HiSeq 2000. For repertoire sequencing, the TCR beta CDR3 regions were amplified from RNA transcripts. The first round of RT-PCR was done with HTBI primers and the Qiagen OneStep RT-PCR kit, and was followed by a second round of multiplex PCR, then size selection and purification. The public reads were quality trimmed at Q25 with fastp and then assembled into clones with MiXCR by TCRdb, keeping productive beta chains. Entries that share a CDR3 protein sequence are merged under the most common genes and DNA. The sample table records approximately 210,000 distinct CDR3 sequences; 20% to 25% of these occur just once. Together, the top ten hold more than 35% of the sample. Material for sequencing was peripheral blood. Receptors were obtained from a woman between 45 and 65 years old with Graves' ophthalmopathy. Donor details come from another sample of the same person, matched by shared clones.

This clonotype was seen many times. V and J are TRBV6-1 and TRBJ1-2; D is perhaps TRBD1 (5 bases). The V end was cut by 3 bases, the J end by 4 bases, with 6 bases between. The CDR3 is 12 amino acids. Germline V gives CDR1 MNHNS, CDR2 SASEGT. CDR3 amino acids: CASSDRVYGYTF. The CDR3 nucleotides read TGTGCCAGCAGTGACAGGGTCTATGGCTACACCTTC.

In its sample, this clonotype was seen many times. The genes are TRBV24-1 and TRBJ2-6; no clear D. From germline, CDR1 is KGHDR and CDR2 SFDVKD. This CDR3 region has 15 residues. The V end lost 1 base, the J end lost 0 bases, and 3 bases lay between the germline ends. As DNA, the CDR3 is TGTGCCACCAGTGATTTTGGCTCTGGGGCCAACGTCCTGACTTTC. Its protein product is CATSDFGSGANVLTF.

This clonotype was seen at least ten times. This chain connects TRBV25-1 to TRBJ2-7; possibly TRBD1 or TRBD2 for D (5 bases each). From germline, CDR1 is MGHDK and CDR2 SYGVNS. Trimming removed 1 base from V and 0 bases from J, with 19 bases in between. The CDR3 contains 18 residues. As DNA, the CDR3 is TGTGCCAGCAGTGAATGGCCCGGTTTGGGGGAGAGCTCCTACGAGCAGTACTTC. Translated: CASSEWPGLGESSYEQYF.

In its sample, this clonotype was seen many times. In DNA, the CDR3 is TGTGCCAGCAGACGACAGGGCTACGAGCAGTACTTC. Its protein is CASRRQGYEQYF. The V call is TRBV2, the J call TRBJ2-7; 7 bases agree with TRBD1. Germline assignment: CDR1 SNHLY and CDR2 FYNNEI. V was pared by 6 bases and J by 3 bases, with 2 bases of the junction left unmatched. This CDR3 comprises 12 residues.

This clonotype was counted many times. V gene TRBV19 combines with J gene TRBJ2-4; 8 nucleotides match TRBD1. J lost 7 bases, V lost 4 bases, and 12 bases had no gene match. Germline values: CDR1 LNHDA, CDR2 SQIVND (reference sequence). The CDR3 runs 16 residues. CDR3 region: CASSKRTGWNANIQYF. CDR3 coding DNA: TGTGCCAGTAGTAAGAGGACAGGGTGGAACGCGAACATTCAGTACTTC.

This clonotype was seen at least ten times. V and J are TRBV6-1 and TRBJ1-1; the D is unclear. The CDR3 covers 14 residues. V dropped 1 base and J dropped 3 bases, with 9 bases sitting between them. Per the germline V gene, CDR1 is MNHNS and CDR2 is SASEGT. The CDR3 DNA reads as TGTGCCAGCAGTGAAGTTTGGTCCGACACTGAAGCTTTCTTT. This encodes CASSEVWSDTEAFF.

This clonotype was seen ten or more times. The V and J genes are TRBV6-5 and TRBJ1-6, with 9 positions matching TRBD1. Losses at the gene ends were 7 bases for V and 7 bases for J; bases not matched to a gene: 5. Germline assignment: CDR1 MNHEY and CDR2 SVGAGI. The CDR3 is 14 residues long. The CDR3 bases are TGTGCCAGCAATCCGACAGGGGGAAATTCACCCCTCCACTTT. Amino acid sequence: CASNPTGGNSPLHF.

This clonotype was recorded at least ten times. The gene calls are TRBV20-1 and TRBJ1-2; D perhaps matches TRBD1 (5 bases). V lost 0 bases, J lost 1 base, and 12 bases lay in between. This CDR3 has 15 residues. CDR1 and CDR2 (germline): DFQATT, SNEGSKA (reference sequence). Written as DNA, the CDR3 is TGCAGTGCTAGAGATCGGGGGACGGTTAACTATGGCTACACCTTC. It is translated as CSARDRGTVNYGYTF.

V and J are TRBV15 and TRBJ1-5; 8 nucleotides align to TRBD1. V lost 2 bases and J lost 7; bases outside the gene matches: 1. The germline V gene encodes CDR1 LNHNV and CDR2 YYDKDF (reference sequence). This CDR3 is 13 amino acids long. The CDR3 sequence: CATSRTGGQPQHF. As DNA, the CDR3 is TGTGCCACCAGCAGAACAGGGGGGCAGCCCCAGCATTTT. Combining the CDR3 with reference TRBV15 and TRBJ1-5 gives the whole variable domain DAMVIQNPRYQVTQFGKPVTLSCSQTLNHNVMYWYQQKSSQAPKLLFHYYDKDFNNEADTPDNFQSRRPNTSFCFLDIRSPGLGDTAMYLCATSRTGGQPQHFGDGTRLSIL.

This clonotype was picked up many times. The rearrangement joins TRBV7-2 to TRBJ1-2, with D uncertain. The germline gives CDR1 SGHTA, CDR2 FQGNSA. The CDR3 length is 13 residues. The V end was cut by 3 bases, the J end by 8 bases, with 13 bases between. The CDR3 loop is CASSLINAGGYTF. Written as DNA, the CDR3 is TGTGCCAGCAGCTTGATCAATGCGGGAGGCTACACCTTC.

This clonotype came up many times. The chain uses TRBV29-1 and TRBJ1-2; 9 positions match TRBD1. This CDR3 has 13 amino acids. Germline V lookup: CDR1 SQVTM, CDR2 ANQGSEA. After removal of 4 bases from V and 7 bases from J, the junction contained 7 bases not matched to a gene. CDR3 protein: CSVGWGQGGGYTF. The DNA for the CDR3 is TGCAGCGTTGGCTGGGGACAGGGCGGTGGCTACACCTTC.

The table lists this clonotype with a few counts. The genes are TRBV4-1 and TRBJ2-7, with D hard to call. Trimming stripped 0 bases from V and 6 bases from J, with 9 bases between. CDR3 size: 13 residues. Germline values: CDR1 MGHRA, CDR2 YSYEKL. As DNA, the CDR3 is TGCGCCAGCAGCCAAGATCCGACACGCGAGCAGTACTTC. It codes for CASSQDPTREQYF.

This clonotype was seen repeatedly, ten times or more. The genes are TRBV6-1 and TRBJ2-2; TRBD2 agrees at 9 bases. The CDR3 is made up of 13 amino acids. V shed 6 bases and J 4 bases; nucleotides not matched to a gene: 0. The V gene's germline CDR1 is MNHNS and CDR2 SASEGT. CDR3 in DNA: TGTGCCAGCAGGACTAGCGGCACCGGGGAGCTGTTTTTT. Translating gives CASRTSGTGELFF.

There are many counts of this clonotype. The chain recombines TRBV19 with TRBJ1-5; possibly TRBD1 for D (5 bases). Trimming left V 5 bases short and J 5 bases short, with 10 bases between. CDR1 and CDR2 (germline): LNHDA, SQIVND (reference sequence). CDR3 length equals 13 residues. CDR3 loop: CASSQGRDQPQHF. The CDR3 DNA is TGTGCCAGTAGTCAGGGAAGGGATCAGCCCCAGCATTTT.

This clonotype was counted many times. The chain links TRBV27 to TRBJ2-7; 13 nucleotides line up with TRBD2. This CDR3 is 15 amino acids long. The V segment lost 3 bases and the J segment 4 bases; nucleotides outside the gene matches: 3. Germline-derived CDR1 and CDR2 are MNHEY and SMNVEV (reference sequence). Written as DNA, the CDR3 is TGTGCCAGCAGTTTCTGGACTAGCGGGGGATACGAGCAGTACTTC. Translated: CASSFWTSGGYEQYF.

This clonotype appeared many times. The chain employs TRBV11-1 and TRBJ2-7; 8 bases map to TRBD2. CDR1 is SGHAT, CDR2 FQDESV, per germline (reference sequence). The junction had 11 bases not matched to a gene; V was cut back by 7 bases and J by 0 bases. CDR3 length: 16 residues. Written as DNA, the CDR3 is TGTGCCAGCAACCCCCCGGGGGGGGTAAGCTCCTACGAGCAGTACTTC. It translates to CASNPPGGVSSYEQYF.

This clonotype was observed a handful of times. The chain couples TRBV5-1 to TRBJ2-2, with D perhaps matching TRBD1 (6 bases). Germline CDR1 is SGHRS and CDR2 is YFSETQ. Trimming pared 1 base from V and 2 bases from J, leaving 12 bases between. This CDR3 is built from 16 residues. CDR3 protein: CASSLYQGPNTGELFF. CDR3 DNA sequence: TGCGCCAGCAGCTTGTACCAGGGGCCCAACACCGGGGAGCTGTTTTTT.

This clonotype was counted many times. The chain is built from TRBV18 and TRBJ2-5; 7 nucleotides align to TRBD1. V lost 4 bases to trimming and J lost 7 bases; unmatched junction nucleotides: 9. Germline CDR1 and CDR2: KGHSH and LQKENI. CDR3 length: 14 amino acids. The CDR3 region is CASSRDSDAGTQYF. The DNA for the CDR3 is TGTGCCAGCTCACGGGACAGTGACGCTGGGACCCAGTACTTC.

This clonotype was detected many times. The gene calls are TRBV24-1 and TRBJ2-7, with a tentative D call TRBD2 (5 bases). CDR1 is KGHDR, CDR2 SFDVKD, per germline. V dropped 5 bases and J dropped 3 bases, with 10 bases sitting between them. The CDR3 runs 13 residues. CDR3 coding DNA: TGTGCCACCAGTGTAACGGGAAGCTACGAGCAGTACTTC. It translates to CATSVTGSYEQYF.

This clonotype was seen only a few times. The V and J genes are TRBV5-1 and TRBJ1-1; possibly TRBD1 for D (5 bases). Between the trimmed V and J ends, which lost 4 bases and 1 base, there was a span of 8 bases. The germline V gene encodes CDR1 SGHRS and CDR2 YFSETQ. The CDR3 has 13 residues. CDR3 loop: CASSHGQNTEAFF. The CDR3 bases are TGCGCCAGCAGCCACGGACAGAACACTGAAGCTTTCTTT.

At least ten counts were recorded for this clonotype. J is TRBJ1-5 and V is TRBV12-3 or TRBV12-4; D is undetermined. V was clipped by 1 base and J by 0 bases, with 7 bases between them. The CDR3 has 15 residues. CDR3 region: CASSLGPHSNQPQHF. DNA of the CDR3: TGTGCCAGCAGTTTAGGACCCCATAGCAATCAGCCCCAGCATTTT.

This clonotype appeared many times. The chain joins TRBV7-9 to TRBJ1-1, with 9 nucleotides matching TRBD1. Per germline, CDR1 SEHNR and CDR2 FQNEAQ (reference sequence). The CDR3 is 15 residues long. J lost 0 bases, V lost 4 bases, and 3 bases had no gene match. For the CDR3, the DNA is TGTGCCAGCAGCTGGGACAGGGTCATGAACACTGAAGCTTTCTTT. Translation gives CASSWDRVMNTEAFF.

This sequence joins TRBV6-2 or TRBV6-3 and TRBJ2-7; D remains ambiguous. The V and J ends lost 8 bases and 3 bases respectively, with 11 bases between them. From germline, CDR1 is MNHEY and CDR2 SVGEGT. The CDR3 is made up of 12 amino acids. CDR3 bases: TGTGCCAGCTCGGGTCAGGACTACGAGCAGTACTTC. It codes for CASSGQDYEQYF.

This chain's CDR3 is CSAEDTANSYEQYF. The CDR3 coding sequence is TGCAGTGCTGAGGACACTGCCAATTCCTACGAGCAGTACTTC. This chain joins TRBV20-1 and TRBJ2-7; tentatively, D is TRBD1 (5 bases). This CDR3 has 14 residues. The germline gives CDR1 DFQATT, CDR2 SNEGSKA (reference sequence). Trimming left V 5 bases short and J 1 base short, with 15 bases between.

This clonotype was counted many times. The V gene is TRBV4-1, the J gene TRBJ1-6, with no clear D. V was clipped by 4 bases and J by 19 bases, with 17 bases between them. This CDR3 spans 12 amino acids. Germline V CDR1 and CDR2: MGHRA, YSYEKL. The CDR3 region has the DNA TGCGCCAGCAGCCCAGACACCTATTTACTACACTTT. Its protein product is CASSPDTYLLHF.

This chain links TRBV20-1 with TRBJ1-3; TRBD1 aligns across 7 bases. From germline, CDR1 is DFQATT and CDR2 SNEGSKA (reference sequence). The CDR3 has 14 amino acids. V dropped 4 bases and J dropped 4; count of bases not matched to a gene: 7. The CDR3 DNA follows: TGCAGTGCTACCCCCAGGGGGGGCGGAAACACCATATATTTT. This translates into CSATPRGGGNTIYF.

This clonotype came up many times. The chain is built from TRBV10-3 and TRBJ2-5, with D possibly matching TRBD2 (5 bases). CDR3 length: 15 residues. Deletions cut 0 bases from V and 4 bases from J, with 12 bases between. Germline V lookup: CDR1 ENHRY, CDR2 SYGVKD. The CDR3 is CAISESRGVRETQYF. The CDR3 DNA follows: TGTGCCATCAGTGAGTCTCGGGGAGTGAGAGAGACCCAGTACTTC.

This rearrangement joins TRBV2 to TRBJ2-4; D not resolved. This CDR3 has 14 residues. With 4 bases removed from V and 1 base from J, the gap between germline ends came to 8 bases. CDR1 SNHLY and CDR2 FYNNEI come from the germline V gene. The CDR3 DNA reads TGTGCCAGCAGTGCAAGGGTTGCCAAAAACATTCAGTACTTC. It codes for CASSARVAKNIQYF.

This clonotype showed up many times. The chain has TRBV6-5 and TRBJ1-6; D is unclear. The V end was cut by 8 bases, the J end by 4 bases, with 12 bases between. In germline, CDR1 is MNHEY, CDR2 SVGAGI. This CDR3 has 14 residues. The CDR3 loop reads CASSIKEYNSPLHF. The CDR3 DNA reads TGTGCCAGCTCTATTAAGGAGTATAATTCACCCCTCCACTTT.

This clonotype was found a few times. In nucleotides, the CDR3 is TGTGCCATCCCTGCCACAGATACGCAGTATTTT. Translating gives CAIPATDTQYF. This chain joins TRBV2 and TRBJ2-3; D call uncertain. From germline, CDR1 is SNHLY and CDR2 FYNNEI. The CDR3 runs to 11 residues. V lost 10 bases, J lost 2 bases, and 7 bases lay in between.